The 32 T cell receptor beta chains given below trace back to one sample, sequenced in a study of blood T cell repertoires in COVID-19. The data were produced by immunoSEQ multiplex PCR, yet TCRdb's version contains in-frame clones alone and is incomplete. The sample lists approximately 500,000 clones, 75% to 90% seen once, with approximately 3.4% in the top ten. Sequencing input: peripheral blood. The source is a human donor in a cohort sampled during active COVID-19.

This clone was counted a single time. The chain uses TRBV28 and TRBJ2-1, with TRBD2 matching 10 bases. CDR1 MDHEN and CDR2 SYDVKM come from the germline V gene. V shed 5 bases and J 5 bases; nucleotides not matched to a gene: 9. This CDR3 spans 16 amino acids. The CDR3 region is CASSTPGLAPHNEQFF. The CDR3 DNA follows: TGTGCCAGCAGTACGCCGGGACTAGCGCCCCACAATGAGCAGTTCTTC.

The chain links TRBV4-1 to TRBJ1-2; tentatively, D is TRBD1 (5 bases). The germline gives CDR1 MGHRA, CDR2 YSYEKL. V gave up 0 bases and J gave up 7 bases, with 15 bases separating them. The CDR3 has 15 amino acids. CDR3 protein: CASSQESSRVIGYTF. CDR3 nucleotides: TGCGCCAGCAGCCAAGAGTCGTCCAGGGTTATTGGCTACACCTTC.

The rearrangement joins TRBV6-1 to TRBJ2-7; D may be TRBD2 (5 bases). Trimming pared 3 bases from V and 6 bases from J, leaving 18 bases between. The CDR3 runs to 15 residues. Looked up from germline, CDR1 is MNHNS and CDR2 is SASEGT. CDR3 nucleotide sequence: TGTGCCAGCAGTGATTTTCTCGGGGTGTCAATCGAGCAGTACTTC. This encodes CASSDFLGVSIEQYF.

The rearrangement joins TRBV7-2 to TRBJ1-1; D remains ambiguous. With 3 bases removed from V and 1 base from J, the gap between germline ends came to 6 bases. Germline V gives CDR1 SGHTA, CDR2 FQGNSA. The CDR3 length is 13 residues. In DNA form, the CDR3 reads TGTGCCAGCAGCTTGCAACAGAACACTGAAGCTTTCTTT. Its protein is CASSLQQNTEAFF.

V usage is TRBV10-3 and J usage is TRBJ2-5; 11 bases match TRBD1. Germline trimming cut 4 bases from V and 3 bases from J; bases unmatched to any gene: 7. Germline CDR1 and CDR2: ENHRY and SYGVKD. The CDR3 spans 16 residues. The CDR3 sequence is CAISGLPGQGEETQYF. DNA of the CDR3: TGTGCCATCAGTGGCCTACCGGGACAGGGGGAAGAGACCCAGTACTTC.

This chain links TRBV19 with TRBJ1-1; 7 bases map to TRBD1. Germline loops: CDR1 LNHDA, CDR2 SQIVND (reference sequence). V was pared by 7 bases and J by 1 base, with 9 bases of the junction left unmatched. The CDR3 covers 15 residues. The CDR3 DNA reads as TGTGCCAGTAACCCTCACAGGGGAACGAACACTGAAGCTTTCTTT. Protein product: CASNPHRGTNTEAFF.

The chain employs TRBV12-5 and TRBJ2-5; maybe TRBD1 (5 bases). The CDR3 covers 14 residues. V was pared by 5 bases and J by 1 base, with 11 bases between. Germline CDR1 is LGHNT and CDR2 is FRNRAP. This CDR3 is CASGQQAAQETQYF. The CDR3 DNA is TGTGCTAGTGGTCAACAGGCCGCCCAAGAGACCCAGTACTTC.

The V call is TRBV28, the J call TRBJ1-2; D perhaps matches TRBD1 (6 bases). The CDR3 sequence is 15 residues long. Deletions cut 6 bases from V and 2 bases from J, with 16 bases between. Per germline, CDR1 MDHEN and CDR2 SYDVKM. CDR3 DNA sequence: TGTGCCAGCAGAACAATGGACAGTATAAACTATGGCTACACCTTC. Translation: CASRTMDSINYGYTF.

The CDR3: CASSGGLGERQYF. CDR3 bases: TGTGCCAGCAGCGGAGGACTAGGGGAGAGGCAGTACTTC. The rearrangement links TRBV7-2 to TRBJ2-7; 7 positions agree with TRBD2. The CDR3 sequence is 13 residues long. Germline CDR1 SGHTA, CDR2 FQGNSA. V lost 5 bases to trimming and J lost 9 bases; unmatched junction nucleotides: 10.

In nucleotides, the CDR3 is TGTGCCAGCAGCCAATTGGCAGCGGCTAGCGGGAGAGTGAGTAATGAGCAGTTCTTC. Its protein product is CASSQLAAASGRVSNEQFF. This chain links TRBV16 with TRBJ2-1; 10 nucleotides agree with TRBD2. With V trimmed by 1 base and J by 7 bases, 16 bases remained unmatched. This CDR3 has 19 amino acids. Germline V CDR1 and CDR2: KGHSY, FQNENV. The complete variable domain, with remaining parts taken from reference TRBV16 and TRBJ2-1, reads GEEVAQTPKHLVRGEGQKAKLYCAPIKGHSYVFWYQQVLKNEFKFLISFQNENVFDETGMPKERFSAKCLPNSPCSLEIQATKLEDSAVYFCASSQLAAASGRVSNEQFFGPGTRLTVL.

The DNA of the CDR3 is TGCGCCAGCAGCCAAGATCCAGGGGGCGGTTACGAGCAGTACTTC. Translated, it gives CASSQDPGGGYEQYF. The chain recombines TRBV4-3 with TRBJ2-7; TRBD1 matches 8 bases. The V gene's germline CDR1 is LGHNA and CDR2 YSLEER. With V trimmed by 0 bases and J by 4 bases, 5 bases remained unmatched. The CDR3 extends over 15 amino acids.

J is TRBJ1-4 and V is TRBV4-3; D possibly corresponds to TRBD1 (5 bases). This CDR3 is built from 15 residues. Germline loops: CDR1 LGHNA, CDR2 YSLEER. Deletions cut 1 base from V and 5 bases from J, with 11 bases between. This CDR3 reads CASSQGGLENEKLFF. The DNA for the CDR3 is TGCGCCAGCAGCCAAGGGGGACTCGAGAATGAAAAACTGTTTTTT.

This clone showed up just once. As DNA, the CDR3 is TGTGCCAGCAGCCAAGATGGTGGCGGGCGGGATCAGCCCCAGCATTTT. The encoded protein is CASSQDGGGRDQPQHF. V gene TRBV3-1 (or the pseudogene TRBV3-2) combines with J gene TRBJ1-5; unclear D gene. With 0 bases removed from V and 5 bases from J, the gap between germline ends came to 14 bases. CDR3 size: 16 residues. The germline CDR1 and CDR2 sequences are LGHDT and YNNKEL (reference sequence).

The chain combines TRBV11-3 with TRBJ2-5, with 10 nucleotides matching TRBD1. Trimming at V came to 0 bases and at J to 4 bases, leaving 8 bases not matched to a gene. CDR1 and CDR2 from the germline V gene are SGHNT and YENEEA. The CDR3 loop spans 17 amino acids. The CDR3 DNA is TGTGCCAGCAGCTTAGATACAGGGACAGGGGCTCGAGAGACCCAGTACTTC. Amino acids: CASSLDTGTGARETQYF.

The J gene is TRBJ2-2, the V gene TRBV7-9, with TRBD2 as a possible D gene (5 bases). V lost 5 bases to trimming and J lost 3 bases, with 16 bases between them. The CDR3 covers 16 residues. CDR1 and CDR2 from the germline V gene are SEHNR and FQNEAQ (reference sequence). The CDR3 coding sequence is TGTGCCAGCAGCCTCGAGGGCGTATATTACACCGGGGAGCTGTTTTTT. Translated: CASSLEGVYYTGELFF.

The chain couples TRBV2 to TRBJ1-3, with D uncertain. Between the trimmed V and J ends, which lost 4 bases and 8 bases, there was a span of 15 bases. The CDR3 covers 14 residues. CDR1 SNHLY and CDR2 FYNNEI come from the germline V gene. The chain's CDR3 is CASSADGSPDTIYF. The DNA of the CDR3 is TGTGCCAGCAGTGCAGACGGGTCCCCAGACACCATATATTTT.

There are many counts of this clone. The V call is TRBV30, the J call TRBJ2-7; 11 bases agree with TRBD2. Trimming cost V 1 base and J 1 base; bases outside gene matches: 0. The germline gives CDR1 GTSNPN, CDR2 SVGIG (reference sequence). This CDR3 comprises 14 residues. Written as DNA, the CDR3 is TGTGCCTGGAGTGGACTAGCGGGGTCCTACGAGCAGTACTTC. It yields the protein CAWSGLAGSYEQYF.

DNA for the CDR3: TGTGCCAGCAGCCCAGGGAGGGAGCCGAACACCGGGGAGCTGTTTTTT. Its protein is CASSPGREPNTGELFF. This chain connects TRBV2 to TRBJ2-2; TRBD2 matches 7 bases. Looked up from germline, CDR1 is SNHLY and CDR2 is FYNNEI. V dropped 6 bases and J dropped 0; count of bases not matched to a gene: 7. The CDR3 runs 16 residues.

This rearrangement joins TRBV20-1 to TRBJ2-4; TRBD1 is a possible D gene (6 bases). Germline-derived CDR1 and CDR2 are DFQATT and SNEGSKA (reference sequence). V lost 3 bases, J lost 6 bases, and 21 bases lay in between. The CDR3 has 16 residues. CDR3 amino acids: CSASAGDMRIRNIQYF. CDR3 sequence (DNA): TGCAGTGCTAGTGCTGGGGACATGAGGATAAGAAACATTCAGTACTTC.

As for this clone: This CDR3 is also generated by other DNA sequences in the sample. V is TRBV6-5 and J is TRBJ1-5; unclear D gene. The CDR3 length is 14 residues. Germline CDR1 MNHEY, CDR2 SVGAGI. The V gene lost 0 bases and the J gene lost 2 bases, with 5 bases spanning the gap. DNA for the CDR3: TGTGCCAGCAGTTACTCACGGGGCAATCAGCCCCAGCATTTT. Translating it yields CASSYSRGNQPQHF.

The chain couples TRBV4-2 to TRBJ2-7; 9 nucleotides agree with TRBD2. CDR1 and CDR2 (germline): LGHNA, YNFKEQ. The CDR3 sequence is 16 residues long. V shed 4 bases, J shed 4 bases, and the junction held 11 bases outside the gene matches. This chain's CDR3 is CASSPKDSSGAYEQYF. CDR3 coding DNA: TGTGCCAGCAGCCCCAAGGACTCTAGCGGGGCTTACGAGCAGTACTTC.

J is TRBJ1-4 and V is TRBV4-1; 12 bases align to TRBD1. Germline V gives CDR1 MGHRA, CDR2 YSYEKL. V shed 3 bases and J 6 bases; nucleotides not matched to a gene: 11. This CDR3 has 18 residues. This CDR3 is CASSQTRDRGPGYEKLFF. The CDR3 DNA reads TGCGCCAGCAGCCAGACCCGGGACAGGGGGCCGGGGTATGAAAAACTGTTTTTT.

This clone appeared a few times. The gene calls are TRBV3-1 (or the pseudogene TRBV3-2) and TRBJ2-1; 15 bases match TRBD2. Losses at the gene ends were 3 bases for V and 9 bases for J; bases not matched to a gene: 3. Germline V gene lookup returns CDR1 LGHDT and CDR2 YNNKEL (reference sequence). The CDR3 totals 15 residues. In DNA form, the CDR3 reads TGTGCCAGCAGCCAGGGGACTAGCGGGAGGAGTGAGCAGTTCTTC. It yields the protein CASSQGTSGRSEQFF.

The chain joins TRBV7-3 to TRBJ2-3; 8 bases match TRBD2. V lost 2 bases, J lost 7 bases, and 5 bases stayed unmatched. Germline CDR1 and CDR2: SGHTA and FQGTGA. The CDR3 totals 14 residues. CDR3 sequence: CASSLGSGMNTQYF. The CDR3 region has the DNA TGTGCCAGCAGCTTAGGTAGCGGGATGAATACGCAGTATTTT. Full variable domain (rest looked up from reference TRBV7-3 and TRBJ2-3): GAGVSQTPSNKVTEKGKYVELRCDPISGHTALYWYRQSLGQGPEFLIYFQGTGAADDSGLPNDRFFAVRPEGSVSTLKIQRTERGDSAVYLCASSLGSGMNTQYFGPGTRLTVL.

This clone occurred a few times. The CDR3 nucleotides read TGTGCCTGGAGTGTCGGTAGAATTGAAGCTTTCTTT. Translating gives CAWSVGRIEAFF. The J gene is TRBJ1-1, the V gene TRBV30; D remains unclear. This CDR3 region has 12 residues. CDR1 is GTSNPN, CDR2 SVGIG, per germline (reference sequence). With 0 bases removed from V and 7 bases from J, the gap between germline ends came to 9 bases. The full variable domain, completed using reference TRBV30 and TRBJ1-1, is SQTIHQWPATLVQPVGSPLSLECTVEGTSNPNLYWYRQAAGRGLQLLFYSVGIGQISSEVPQNLSASRPQDRQFILSSKKLLLSDSGFYLCAWSVGRIEAFFGQGTRLTVV.

CDR3 in DNA: TGCAGTGCTAGTAGGGCGGGATTCCTCTACGAGCAGTACTTC. The encoded protein is CSASRAGFLYEQYF. The rearrangement links TRBV20-1 to TRBJ2-7; a weak D match, TRBD2 (6 bases). This CDR3 has 14 residues. V gave up 3 bases and J gave up 3 bases, with 15 bases separating them. Per germline, CDR1 DFQATT and CDR2 SNEGSKA (reference sequence).

V gene TRBV5-1 combines with J gene TRBJ2-1, with D tentatively TRBD2 (5 bases). The CDR3 extends over 14 amino acids. Germline CDR1 SGHRS, CDR2 YFSETQ. Trimming pared 4 bases from V and 6 bases from J, leaving 14 bases between. DNA for the CDR3: TGCGCCAGCAGCCCCGACTACCCCCTCAATGAGCAGTTCTTC. As protein: CASSPDYPLNEQFF.

A single count supports this clone. The rearrangement uses TRBV5-5 and TRBJ2-1; TRBD2 aligns across 10 bases. Germline-derived CDR1 and CDR2 are SGHKS and YYEKEE (reference sequence). There are 15 residues in the CDR3. After removal of 3 bases from V and 9 bases from J, the junction contained 9 bases not matched to a gene. The CDR3 spells CASSSLAGVDLEQFF. CDR3 nucleotide sequence: TGTGCCAGCAGCTCCCTAGCGGGAGTTGATCTTGAGCAGTTCTTC.

The V call is TRBV24-1, the J call TRBJ2-1; the D gene is possibly TRBD2 (6 bases). This CDR3 has 13 amino acids. V dropped 3 bases and J dropped 12 bases, with 14 bases sitting between them. In germline, CDR1 is KGHDR, CDR2 SFDVKD. CDR3 region: CATSDQRTKPQFF. CDR3 coding DNA: TGTGCCACCAGTGATCAACGGACTAAACCGCAGTTCTTC.

The sample holds a few counts of this clone. V is TRBV7-3 and J is TRBJ2-1; 8 bases align to TRBD2. Unmatched junction bases numbered 10, after V lost 5 bases and J lost 4 bases. This CDR3 is built from 16 residues. Germline lookup yields CDR1 SGHTA and CDR2 FQGTGA. CDR3 region: CASSQNSGIGYNEQFF. The CDR3 DNA follows: TGTGCCAGCAGCCAGAATAGCGGGATCGGGTACAATGAGCAGTTCTTC. Looking up the rest from reference TRBV7-3 and TRBJ2-1 gives the full variable domain: GAGVSQTPSNKVTEKGKYVELRCDPISGHTALYWYRQSLGQGPEFLIYFQGTGAADDSGLPNDRFFAVRPEGSVSTLKIQRTERGDSAVYLCASSQNSGIGYNEQFFGPGTRLTVL.

V gene TRBV2 combines with J gene TRBJ2-2, with 11 bases matching TRBD2. J was trimmed by 5 bases and V by 4 bases; bases with no gene match: 6. Germline V gives CDR1 SNHLY, CDR2 FYNNEI. The CDR3 totals 16 residues. CDR3 residues: CASSGASGRQTGELFF. CDR3 nucleotides: TGTGCCAGCAGTGGCGCTAGCGGGAGGCAAACCGGGGAGCTGTTTTTT.

This chain joins TRBV6-5 and TRBJ2-1; D is undetermined. The CDR3 extends over 13 amino acids. The germline V gene has CDR1 MNHEY and CDR2 SVGAGI. V was trimmed by 7 bases and J by 7 bases, leaving 14 bases between them. The CDR3 region is CASTVALVNEQFF. In nucleotides, the CDR3 is TGTGCCAGCACTGTTGCCTTAGTGAATGAGCAGTTCTTC.